This T cell receptor (beta chain) derives from a study of patients and donors after allogeneic stem cell transplantation. The CDR3 spans 14 residues. V shed 7 bases and J 3 bases; nucleotides not matched to a gene: 6. There are many counts of this clonotype. Via MiXCR, TCRdb re-called the RT-PCR reads, giving one row per CDR3 protein. The sample gives roughly 960,000 distinct CDR3 sequences, approximately 19% of which show up once; roughly 6.4% is in the top ten. Material: blood, either unsorted or a sorted T cell fraction (not recorded which). This receptor was obtained from a human donor who was either an allogeneic HSCT recipient or a stem cell or donor lymphocyte infusion donor (not recorded which). It is not recorded whose cells these are; they may come from a transplant donor. The V gene is TRBV12-3 or TRBV12-4, the J gene TRBJ2-1; TRBD2 agrees at 7 bases. This chain's CDR3 is CASISGVVYNEQFF. The CDR3 DNA reads TGTGCCAGCATCAGCGGGGTCGTCTACAATGAGCAGTTCTTC.